This record looks at one TCR beta chain sequence and its context. What it binds is not known. PCR employed 60 Vbeta and 13 Jbeta primers. TCRdb's copy holds only in-frame clones and misses some; the assay was immunoSEQ multiplex PCR. Of a few hundred thousand clones in the sample, roughly 80% were seen once. Nominally healthy donors were sampled, though unrecorded immune exposures were likely. These data belong to a study of cytomegalovirus exposure and HLA in healthy donors. Notes on the study in general: A later analysis linked a missense DCLRE1C variant to TCR beta V- and J-gene trimming.

The receptor was derived from a man aged 25-45 years in good health and CMV-seronegative. Sequencing was carried out using PBMCs.

CDR3 region: CASSYGQSLEAFF. CDR3 DNA: TGTGCCAGCAGTTACGGACAATCTCTTGAAGCTTTCTTT. The rearrangement joins TRBV6-5 to TRBJ1-1, with a possible D match to TRBD1 (5 bases). V lost 2 bases and J 7 bases, leaving 11 bases between the germline ends. This CDR3 comprises 13 residues. The germline V gene has CDR1 MNHEY and CDR2 SVGAGI.